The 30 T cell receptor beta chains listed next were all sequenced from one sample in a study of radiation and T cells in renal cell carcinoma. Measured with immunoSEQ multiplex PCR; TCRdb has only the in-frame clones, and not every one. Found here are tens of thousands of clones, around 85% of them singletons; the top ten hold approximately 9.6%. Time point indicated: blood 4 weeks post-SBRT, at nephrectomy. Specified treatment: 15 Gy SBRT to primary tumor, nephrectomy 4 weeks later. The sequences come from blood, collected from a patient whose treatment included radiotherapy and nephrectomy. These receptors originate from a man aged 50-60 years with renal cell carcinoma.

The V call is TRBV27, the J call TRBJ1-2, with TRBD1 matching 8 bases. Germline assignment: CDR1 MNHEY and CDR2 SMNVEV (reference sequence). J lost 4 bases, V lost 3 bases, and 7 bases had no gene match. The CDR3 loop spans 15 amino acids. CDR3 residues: CASSFRQGNFYGYTF. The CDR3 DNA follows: TGTGCCAGCAGTTTCCGACAGGGGAATTTCTATGGCTACACCTTC.

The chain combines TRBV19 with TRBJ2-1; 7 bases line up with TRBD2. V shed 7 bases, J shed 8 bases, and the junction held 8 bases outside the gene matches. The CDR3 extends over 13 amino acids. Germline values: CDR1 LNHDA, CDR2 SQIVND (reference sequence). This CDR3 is CASKPQGGDEQFF. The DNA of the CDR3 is TGTGCCAGTAAACCCCAGGGAGGGGATGAGCAGTTCTTC.

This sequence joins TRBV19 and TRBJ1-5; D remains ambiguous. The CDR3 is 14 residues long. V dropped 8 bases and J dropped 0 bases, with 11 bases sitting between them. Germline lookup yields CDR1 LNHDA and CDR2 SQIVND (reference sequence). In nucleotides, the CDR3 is TGTGCCAGTCCCGCCCCCTATAGCAATCAGCCCCAGCATTTT. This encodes CASPAPYSNQPQHF.

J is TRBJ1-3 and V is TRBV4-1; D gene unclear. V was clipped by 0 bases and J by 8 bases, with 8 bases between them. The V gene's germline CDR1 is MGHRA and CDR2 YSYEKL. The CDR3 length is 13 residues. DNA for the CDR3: TGCGCCAGCAGCCAAGAAGTAGAGGACACCATATATTTT. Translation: CASSQEVEDTIYF.

For the CDR3, the DNA is TGCGCCAGCATTTACACGGGGGTGCCCGGGGAGACCCAGTACTTC. Translated: CASIYTGVPGETQYF. The chain carries TRBV5-1 and TRBJ2-5; weak D call: TRBD2 (6 bases). This CDR3 spans 15 amino acids. CDR1 is SGHRS, CDR2 YFSETQ, per germline. Deletions cut 6 bases from V and 5 bases from J, with 20 bases between.

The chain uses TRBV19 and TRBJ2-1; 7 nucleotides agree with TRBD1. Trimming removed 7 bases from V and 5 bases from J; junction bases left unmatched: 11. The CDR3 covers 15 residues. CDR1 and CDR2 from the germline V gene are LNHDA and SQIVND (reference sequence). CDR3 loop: CASINTGAVDNEQFF. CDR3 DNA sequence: TGTGCCAGTATCAACACAGGGGCGGTAGACAATGAGCAGTTCTTC.

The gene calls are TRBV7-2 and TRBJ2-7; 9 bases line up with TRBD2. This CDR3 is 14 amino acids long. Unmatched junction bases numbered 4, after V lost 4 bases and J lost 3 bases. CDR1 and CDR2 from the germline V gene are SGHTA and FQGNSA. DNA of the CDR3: TGTGCCAGCAGCTCCCAGCGGGGGGTCTACGAGCAGTACTTC. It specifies CASSSQRGVYEQYF.

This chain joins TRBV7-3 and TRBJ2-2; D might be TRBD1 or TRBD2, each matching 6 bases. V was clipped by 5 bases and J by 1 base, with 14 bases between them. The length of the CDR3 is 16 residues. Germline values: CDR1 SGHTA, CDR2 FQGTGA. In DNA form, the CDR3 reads TGTGCCAGCAGCGACACCAGGGGAGGGAACACCGGGGAGCTGTTTTTT. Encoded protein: CASSDTRGGNTGELFF.

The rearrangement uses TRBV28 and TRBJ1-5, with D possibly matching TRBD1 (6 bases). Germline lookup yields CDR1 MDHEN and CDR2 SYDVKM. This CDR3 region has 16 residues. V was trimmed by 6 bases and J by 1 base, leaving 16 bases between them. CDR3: CASRLGGRGSNQPQHF. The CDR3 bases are TGTGCCAGCAGGCTCGGGGGCAGGGGAAGCAATCAGCCCCAGCATTTT.

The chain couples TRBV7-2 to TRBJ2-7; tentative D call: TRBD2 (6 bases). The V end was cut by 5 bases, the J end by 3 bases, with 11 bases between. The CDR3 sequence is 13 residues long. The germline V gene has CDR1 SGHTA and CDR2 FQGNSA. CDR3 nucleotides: TGTGCCAGCAGCCTATCCGGGAGCTACGAGCAGTACTTC. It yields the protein CASSLSGSYEQYF.

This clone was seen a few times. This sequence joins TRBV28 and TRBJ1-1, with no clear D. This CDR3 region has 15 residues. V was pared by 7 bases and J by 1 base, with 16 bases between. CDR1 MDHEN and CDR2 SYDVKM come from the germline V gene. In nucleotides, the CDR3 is TGTGCCAGCATTCTCGACGGGTACGGGAACACTGAAGCTTTCTTT. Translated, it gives CASILDGYGNTEAFF.

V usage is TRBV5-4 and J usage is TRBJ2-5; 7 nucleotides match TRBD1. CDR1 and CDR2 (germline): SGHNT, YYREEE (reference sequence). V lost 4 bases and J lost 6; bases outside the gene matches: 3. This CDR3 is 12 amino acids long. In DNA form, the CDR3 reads TGTGCCAGCAGCGACAGGGTACAGACCCAGTACTTC. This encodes CASSDRVQTQYF. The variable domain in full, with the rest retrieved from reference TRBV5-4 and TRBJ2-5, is ETGVTQSPTHLIKTRGQQVTLRCSSQSGHNTVSWYQQALGQGPQFIFQYYREEENGRGNFPPRFSGLQFPNYSSELNVNALELDDSALYLCASSDRVQTQYFGPGTRLLVL.

CDR3 in DNA: TGTGCCAGCAGTTCGGAAGTCTATGGCTACACCTTC. Translated: CASSSEVYGYTF. This chain joins TRBV2 and TRBJ1-2; D is uncertain. The ends were cut back, 5 bases at V and 4 bases at J, with 8 bases in the middle. CDR3 size: 12 residues. CDR1 is SNHLY, CDR2 FYNNEI, per germline.

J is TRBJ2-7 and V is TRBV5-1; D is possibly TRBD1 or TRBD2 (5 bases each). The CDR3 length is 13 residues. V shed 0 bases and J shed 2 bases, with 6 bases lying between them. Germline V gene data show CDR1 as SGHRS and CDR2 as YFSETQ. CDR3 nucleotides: TGCGCCAGCAGCTTGGGGGGGACCTACGAGCAGTACTTC. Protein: CASSLGGTYEQYF.

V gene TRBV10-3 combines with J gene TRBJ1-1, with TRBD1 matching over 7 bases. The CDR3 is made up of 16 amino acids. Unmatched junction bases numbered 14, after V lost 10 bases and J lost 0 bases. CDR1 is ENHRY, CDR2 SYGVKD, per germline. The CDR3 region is CATDASGQNMNTEAFF. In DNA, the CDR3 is TGTGCCACCGATGCCTCGGGACAGAATATGAACACTGAAGCTTTCTTT.

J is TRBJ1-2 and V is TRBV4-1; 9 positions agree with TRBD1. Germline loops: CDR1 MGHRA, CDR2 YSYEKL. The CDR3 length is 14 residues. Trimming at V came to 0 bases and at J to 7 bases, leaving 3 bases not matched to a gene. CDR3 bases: TGCGCCAGCAGCCAAGAGGGGACAGGGTTTGGCTACACCTTC. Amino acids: CASSQEGTGFGYTF.

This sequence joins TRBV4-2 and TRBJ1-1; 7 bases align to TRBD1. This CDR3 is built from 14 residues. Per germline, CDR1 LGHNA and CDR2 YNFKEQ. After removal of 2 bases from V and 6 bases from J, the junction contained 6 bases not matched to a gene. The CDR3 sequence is CASSQLSDRPEAFF. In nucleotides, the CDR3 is TGTGCCAGCAGCCAACTTTCGGACAGGCCTGAAGCTTTCTTT.

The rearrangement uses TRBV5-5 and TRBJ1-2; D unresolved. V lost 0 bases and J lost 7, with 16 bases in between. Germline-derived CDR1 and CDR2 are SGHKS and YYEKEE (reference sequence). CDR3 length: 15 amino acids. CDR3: CASSLAGVRAFGYTF. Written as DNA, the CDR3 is TGTGCCAGCAGCTTGGCTGGGGTTCGGGCTTTTGGCTACACCTTC.

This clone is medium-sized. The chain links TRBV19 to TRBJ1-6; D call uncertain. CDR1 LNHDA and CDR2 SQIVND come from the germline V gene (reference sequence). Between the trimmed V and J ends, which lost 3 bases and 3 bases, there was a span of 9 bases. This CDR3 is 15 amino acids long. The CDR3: CASSIRPVYNSPLHF. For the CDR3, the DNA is TGTGCCAGTAGTATCCGGCCAGTCTATAATTCACCCCTCCACTTT.

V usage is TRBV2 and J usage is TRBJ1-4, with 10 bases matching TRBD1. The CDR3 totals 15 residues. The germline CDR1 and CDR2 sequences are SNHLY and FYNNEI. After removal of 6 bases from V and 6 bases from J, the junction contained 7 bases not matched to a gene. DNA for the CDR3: TGTGCCAGCAGCCGACAGGGGGCGCAGTATGAAAAACTGTTTTTT. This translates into CASSRQGAQYEKLFF. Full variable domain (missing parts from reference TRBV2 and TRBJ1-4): EPEVTQTPSHQVTQMGQEVILRCVPISNHLYFYWYRQILGQKVEFLVSFYNNEISEKSEIFDDQFSVERPDGSNFTLKIRSTKLEDSAMYFCASSRQGAQYEKLFFGSGTQLSVL.

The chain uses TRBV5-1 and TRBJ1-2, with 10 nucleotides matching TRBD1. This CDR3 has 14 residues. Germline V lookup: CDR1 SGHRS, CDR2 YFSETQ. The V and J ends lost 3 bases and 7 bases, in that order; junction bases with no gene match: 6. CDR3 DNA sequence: TGCGCCAGCAGCTCCCAGGACAGGGGGGGTGGCTACACCTTC. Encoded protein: CASSSQDRGGGYTF.

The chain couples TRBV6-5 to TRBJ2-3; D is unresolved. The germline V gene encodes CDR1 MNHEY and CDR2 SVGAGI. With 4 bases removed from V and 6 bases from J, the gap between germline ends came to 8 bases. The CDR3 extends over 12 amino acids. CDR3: CASSSSGDTQYF. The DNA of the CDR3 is TGTGCCAGCAGTTCCTCTGGGGATACGCAGTATTTT.

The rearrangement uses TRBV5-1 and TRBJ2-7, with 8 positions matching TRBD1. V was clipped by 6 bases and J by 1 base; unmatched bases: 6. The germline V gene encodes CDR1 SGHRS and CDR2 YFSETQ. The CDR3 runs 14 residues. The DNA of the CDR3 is TGCGCCAGCAAGCAGGGGGCAAGTTCCTACGAGCAGTACTTC. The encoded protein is CASKQGASSYEQYF.

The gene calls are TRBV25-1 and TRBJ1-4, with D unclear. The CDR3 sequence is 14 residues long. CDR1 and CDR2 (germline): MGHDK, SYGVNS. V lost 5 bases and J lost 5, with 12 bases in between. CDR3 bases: TGTGCCAGCAGTACTTCCCAGAGCAATGAAAAACTGTTTTTT. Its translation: CASSTSQSNEKLFF.

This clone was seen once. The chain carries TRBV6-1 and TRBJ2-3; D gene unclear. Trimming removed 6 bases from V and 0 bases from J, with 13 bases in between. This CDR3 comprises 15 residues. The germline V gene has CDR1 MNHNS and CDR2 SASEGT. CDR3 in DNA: TGTGCCAGCAGCCCCAGACCCCCTAGCACAGATACGCAGTATTTT. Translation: CASSPRPPSTDTQYF.

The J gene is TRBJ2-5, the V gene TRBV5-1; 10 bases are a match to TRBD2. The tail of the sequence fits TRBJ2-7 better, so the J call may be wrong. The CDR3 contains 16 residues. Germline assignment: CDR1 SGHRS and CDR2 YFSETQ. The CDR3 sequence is CASSPLTSGTSYEQYF. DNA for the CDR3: TGCGCCAGCAGCCCGCTTACTAGCGGGACCTCCTACGAGCAGTACTTC.

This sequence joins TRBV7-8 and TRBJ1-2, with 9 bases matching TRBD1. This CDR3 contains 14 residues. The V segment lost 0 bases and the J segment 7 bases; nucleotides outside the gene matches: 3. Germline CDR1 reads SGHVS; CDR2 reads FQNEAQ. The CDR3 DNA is TGTGCCAGCAGCTTAGCACAGGGGGCTGGTGGCTACACCTTC. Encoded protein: CASSLAQGAGGYTF.

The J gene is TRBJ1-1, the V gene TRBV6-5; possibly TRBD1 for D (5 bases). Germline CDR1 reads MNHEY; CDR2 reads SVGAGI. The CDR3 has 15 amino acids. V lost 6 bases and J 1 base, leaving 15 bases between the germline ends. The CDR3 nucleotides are TGTGCCAGCAGCCCCTCGTGGGGCTCGAACACTGAAGCTTTCTTT. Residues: CASSPSWGSNTEAFF.

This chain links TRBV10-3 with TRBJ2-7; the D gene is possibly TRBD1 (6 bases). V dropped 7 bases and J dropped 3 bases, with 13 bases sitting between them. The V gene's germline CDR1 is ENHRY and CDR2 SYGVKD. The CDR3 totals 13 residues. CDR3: CAITATGSYEQYF. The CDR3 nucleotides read TGTGCCATCACGGCGACAGGAAGCTACGAGCAGTACTTC.

This CDR3 is CAWSSKFAEGSSLGYTF. The CDR3 nucleotides read TGTGCCTGGAGTAGTAAGTTCGCCGAGGGTTCCTCGCTTGGCTACACCTTC. The rearrangement uses TRBV30 and TRBJ1-2, with D uncertain. V was shortened by 2 bases and J by 7 bases, with 26 bases between the two germline ends. The CDR3 covers 17 residues. From germline, CDR1 is GTSNPN and CDR2 SVGIG (reference sequence).